This T cell receptor beta chain was recorded in a study of T cells after posttransplantation cyclophosphamide. Measured with immunoSEQ multiplex PCR; TCRdb has only the in-frame clones, and not every one. Singletons are absent from the sample, which has 15,000 to 20,000 clones. With 3 bases removed from V and 3 bases from J, the gap between germline ends came to 12 bases. The CDR3 covers 15 residues. Germline V gene lookup returns CDR1 MGHRA and CDR2 YSYEKL. Cyclophosphamide on days +3 and +4 followed busulfan-fludarabine conditioning and a marrow graft. Study findings and constraints: Skin or GI-infiltrating T cells shared few TRB sequences with blood.

This clone is judged medium-sized. Its antigen remains unidentified. The chain employs TRBV4-1 and TRBJ1-5; tentatively, D is TRBD1 (6 bases). The sample here was PBMCs, taken after allogeneic stem cell transplant with posttransplant cyclophosphamide. This sequence was found in a female patient between 30 and 39 years old who received an allogeneic stem cell transplant from a related donor, was CMV-positive, and had no GVHD. Some T cells may arise from the graft donor. The CDR3 sequence is CASSHPTGVNQPQHF. CDR3 bases: TGCGCCAGCAGCCACCCGACAGGCGTCAATCAGCCCCAGCATTTT.